This T cell receptor beta chain comes out of a study of blood T cell repertoires in COVID-19. Study information: COVID-19 samples, acute and convalescent, were from the United States, Italy and Spain. Sample material is recorded as cDNA or gDNA derived from T cells, B-cell-depleted T cells, or PBMCs.

Exposed participants came across a COVID-19 case within 2 weeks before study entry. The V end was cut by 4 bases, the J end by 8 bases, with 20 bases between. The CDR3 runs 16 residues. Germline CDR1 and CDR2: LGHDT and YNNKEL (reference sequence). In the authors' workflow: Amplification with reference gene primers provided the estimates of nucleated cell counts. Only in-frame clones appear in the TCRdb table, and some are missing; sequencing was by immunoSEQ multiplex PCR. V and J calls and clone size are given by that table; D and trimming were obtained from the DNA. This table has about 320,000 clones, 90% appearing once.

The TCR comes from a woman in her 30s who had been exposed to COVID-19. The V and J genes are TRBV3-1 (or the pseudogene TRBV3-2) and TRBJ1-4; no clear D. Source material: PBMCs or T cells enriched from blood (not recorded which). The CDR3 bases are TGTGCCAGCAGCCCCACCCCGGTGAGGGTAGGGGAAAAACTGTTTTTT. It specifies CASSPTPVRVGEKLFF.